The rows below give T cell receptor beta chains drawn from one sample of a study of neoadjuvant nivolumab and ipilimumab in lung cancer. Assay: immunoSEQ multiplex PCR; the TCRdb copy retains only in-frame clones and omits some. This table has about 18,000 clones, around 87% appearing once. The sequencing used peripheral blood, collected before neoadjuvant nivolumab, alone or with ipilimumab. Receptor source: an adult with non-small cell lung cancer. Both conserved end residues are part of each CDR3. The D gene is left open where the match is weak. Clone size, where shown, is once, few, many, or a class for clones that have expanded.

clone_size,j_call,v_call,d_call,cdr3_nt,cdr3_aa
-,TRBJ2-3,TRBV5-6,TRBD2,TGTGCCAGCAGCCTGTTCCTAGCGGGAGGCGGAGATACGCAGTATTTT,CASSLFLAGGGDTQYF
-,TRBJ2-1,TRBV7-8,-,TGTGCCAGCAGCCCCAGCTCCTACAATGAGCAGTTCTTC,CASSPSSYNEQFF
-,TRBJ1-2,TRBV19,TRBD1,TGTGCCAGTAGTATCCCTCCGGGACAGGGGGCTAGTGGCTATGGCTACACCTTC,CASSIPPGQGASGYGYTF
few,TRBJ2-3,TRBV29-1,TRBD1,TGCAGCGTTAGACAGGGGTTCTCAGATACGCAGTATTTT,CSVRQGFSDTQYF
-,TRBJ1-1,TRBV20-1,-,TGCAGTGCCGTAAGAAACACTGAAGCTTTCTTT,CSAVRNTEAFF
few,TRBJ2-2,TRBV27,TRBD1,TGTGCCAGCAGCCGTCCCGGGACAGGGGTCGGGGAGCTGTTTTTT,CASSRPGTGVGELFF
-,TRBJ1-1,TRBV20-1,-,TGCAGTGTACCGCGGGACACTGAAGCTTTCTTT,CSVPRDTEAFF
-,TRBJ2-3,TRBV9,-,TGTGCCAACCTATGTGGGGGAAACGGAGATACGCAGTATTTT,CANLCGGNGDTQYF
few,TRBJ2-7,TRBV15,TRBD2,TGTGCCACCAGCACCGGGACTAGCTACGAGCAGTACTTC,CATSTGTSYEQYF
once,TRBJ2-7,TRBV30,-,TGTGCCTGGAGTGAGAGCCAGAGGCGGGAGCAGTACTTC,CAWSESQRREQYF
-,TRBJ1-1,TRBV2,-,TGTGCCAGCAGATCAATGCCTCCAGGGGCTTCGGCTTTCTTT,CASRSMPPGASAFF
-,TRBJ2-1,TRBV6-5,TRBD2,TGTGCCAGCGGCGGGAGTGGGGCCAATGAGCAGTTCTTC,CASGGSGANEQFF
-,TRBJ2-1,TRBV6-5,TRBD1,TGTGCCAGCACCTCCGGGACAGGAGATGAGCAGTTCTTC,CASTSGTGDEQFF
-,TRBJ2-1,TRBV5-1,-,TGCGCCAGCAGCGCGGGACAGTACAATGAGCAGTTCTTC,CASSAGQYNEQFF
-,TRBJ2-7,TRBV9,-,TGTGCCAGCAGCGTAGGCAACTCCTACGAGCAGTACTTC,CASSVGNSYEQYF
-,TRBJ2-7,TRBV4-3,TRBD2,TGCGCCAGCAGCCACCGGTATGGACTAGCGGGAGGCTCCTACGAGCAGTACTTC,CASSHRYGLAGGSYEQYF
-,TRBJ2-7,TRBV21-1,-,TGTGCCAGCAGCAAAGAGTCTCCCCGCGGGGAGTACTTC,CASSKESPRGEYF
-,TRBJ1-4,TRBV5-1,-,TGCGCCAGCAGCAACTCGGACCAACGAAAGGAAAAACTGTTTTTT,CASSNSDQRKEKLFF
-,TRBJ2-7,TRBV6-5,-,TGTGCCAGCAGTTCGTACCCTAAAAGCTCCTACGAGCAGTACTTC,CASSSYPKSSYEQYF
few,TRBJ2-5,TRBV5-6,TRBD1,TGTGCCAGCAGTCTGGACAGGCGCCCGGGAGAGACCCAGTACTTC,CASSLDRRPGETQYF
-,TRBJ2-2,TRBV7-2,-,TGTGCCAGCAGCTTAGGGAGTCGGGAGCTGTTTTTT,CASSLGSRELFF
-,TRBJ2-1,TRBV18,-,TGTGCCAGCTCACCATCGTCGACGGAGCAGTTCTTC,CASSPSSTEQFF
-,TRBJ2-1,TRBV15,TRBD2,TGTGCCACCAGCAGAGTCTTCGGCGGGGGGCCCTACAATGAGCAGTTCTTC,CATSRVFGGGPYNEQFF
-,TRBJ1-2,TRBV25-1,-,TGTGCCAGCAGTGAATCGGGGCGGAACTACTATGGCTACACCTTC,CASSESGRNYYGYTF
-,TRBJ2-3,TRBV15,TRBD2,TGTGCCACCAGCAGCAGGACTAGCGCTAGCACAGATACGCAGTATTTT,CATSSRTSASTDTQYF
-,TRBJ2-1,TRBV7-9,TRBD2,TGTGCCAGCAGCTTAGATGCTAGCGGGAGAGGCGATGAGCAGTTCTTC,CASSLDASGRGDEQFF
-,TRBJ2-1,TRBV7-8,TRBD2,TGTGCCAGCAGAGAGACTAGCGGGAGCACTGGTGAGCAGTTCTTC,CASRETSGSTGEQFF
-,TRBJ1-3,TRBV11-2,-,TGTGCCAGCAGCTTACGATGGAGCTCTGGAAACACCATATATTTT,CASSLRWSSGNTIYF
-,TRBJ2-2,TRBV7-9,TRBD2,TGTGCCAGCAGGACCTCTAGCGGCACCGGGGAGCTGTTTTTT,CASRTSSGTGELFF
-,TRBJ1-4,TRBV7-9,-,TGTGCCAGCAGCCCGAAACAGGGCAATGAAAAACTGTTTTTT,CASSPKQGNEKLFF
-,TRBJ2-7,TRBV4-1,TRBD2,TGCGCCAGCAGCCAAGTTAGCGGGATTTCCGAGCAGTACTTC,CASSQVSGISEQYF
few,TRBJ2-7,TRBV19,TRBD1,TGTGCCACTCGTCCGGGACAGGGAGTCCACGAGCAGTACTTC,CATRPGQGVHEQYF
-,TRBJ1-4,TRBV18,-,TGTGCCAGCTCACCAGATCGGAAAACTAATGAAAAACTGTTTTTT,CASSPDRKTNEKLFF
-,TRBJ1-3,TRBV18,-,TGTGCCAGCTCAATTGCCGAAGACACCATATATTTT,CASSIAEDTIYF
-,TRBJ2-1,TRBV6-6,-,TGTGCCAGCAGTTTCGCCGGGGACAATGAGCAGTTCTTC,CASSFAGDNEQFF
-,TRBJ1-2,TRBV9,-,TGTGCCAGCAGCGTAACAAGCTCACCCTATGGCTACACCTTC,CASSVTSSPYGYTF
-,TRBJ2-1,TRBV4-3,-,TGCGCCAGCAGCCAAGCCGGTGACAATGAGCAGTTCTTC,CASSQAGDNEQFF
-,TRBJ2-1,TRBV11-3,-,TGTGCCAGCAGCTTAGATCTACAGGACAATGAGCAGTTCTTC,CASSLDLQDNEQFF
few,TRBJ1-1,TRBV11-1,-,TGTGCCAGCACCGAACTGGTCGGTGAAGCTTTCTTT,CASTELVGEAFF
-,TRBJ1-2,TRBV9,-,TGTGCCAGCAGCGTAGGGGTAGGGCTGAACTATGGCTACACCTTC,CASSVGVGLNYGYTF
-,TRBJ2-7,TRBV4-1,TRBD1,TGCGCCAGCAGCCAGGGACAGGGAAATTACGAGCAGTACTTC,CASSQGQGNYEQYF
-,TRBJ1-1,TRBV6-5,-,TGTGCCAGCAGTTACGGCCGGAACACTGAAGCTTTCTTT,CASSYGRNTEAFF
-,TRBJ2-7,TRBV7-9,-,TGTGCCAGCAGCTTAGGTCAAGCCTCCTACGAGCAGTACTTC,CASSLGQASYEQYF
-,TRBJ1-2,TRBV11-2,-,TGTGCCAGCAGGGTTGGTGGAGGGGGGCGCATTAGCGGCTACACCTTC,CASRVGGGGRISGYTF
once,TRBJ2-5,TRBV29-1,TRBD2,TGCAGCGTTTATAGCGGGGGAGTTTTAGAGACCCAGTACTTC,CSVYSGGVLETQYF
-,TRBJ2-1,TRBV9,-,TGTGCCAGCAGCGTAGCTATAGGGCAGGGAAGGGGTGAGCAGTTCTTC,CASSVAIGQGRGEQFF
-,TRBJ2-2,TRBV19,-,TGTGCCACCCTGACACCTAACACCGGGGAGCTGTTTTTT,CATLTPNTGELFF
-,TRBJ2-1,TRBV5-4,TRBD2,TGTGCCAGCAGCTTGGAGCCTAGCGGGAGGTTCGATGAGCAGTTCTTC,CASSLEPSGRFDEQFF
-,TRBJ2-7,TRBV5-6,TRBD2,TGTGCCAGCAGCCCCGGACTAGCGGGAAACGAGCAGTACTTC,CASSPGLAGNEQYF
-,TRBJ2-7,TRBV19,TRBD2,TGTGCCAGTAGTTTCGCGGGAGGGACCTACGAGCAGTACTTC,CASSFAGGTYEQYF
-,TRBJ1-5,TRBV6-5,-,TGTGCCAGCAGTCATTTCGGGACGTACGATCAGCCCCAGCATTTT,CASSHFGTYDQPQHF
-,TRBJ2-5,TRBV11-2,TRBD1,TGTGCCAGCAGCTTATTCGGTTCGAGTGGGACAGGGGACAAGACCCAGTACTTC,CASSLFGSSGTGDKTQYF
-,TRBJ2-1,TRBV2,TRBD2,TGTGCCAGCAGTGGGGAGCGGGGGATTGGGGATGAGCAGTTCTTC,CASSGERGIGDEQFF
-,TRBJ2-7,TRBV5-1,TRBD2,TGCGCCAGCAGCTTGGGAGTAGCGGGACGGTTAGACGAGCAGTACTTC,CASSLGVAGRLDEQYF
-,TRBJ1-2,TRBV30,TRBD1,TGTGCCTGGAGTGTACAGGGGGTCTATGGCTACACCTTC,CAWSVQGVYGYTF
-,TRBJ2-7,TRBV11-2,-,TGTGCCAGCAGCTTAGATCCGGGGGCGATATACGAGCAGTACTTC,CASSLDPGAIYEQYF
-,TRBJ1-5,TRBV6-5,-,TGTGCCAGCTCCCCCCGTAGGGTGGGGCAGCCCCAGCATTTT,CASSPRRVGQPQHF